This T cell receptor (beta chain) comes out of a study of T cells in Graves' hyperthyroidism and ophthalmopathy. Template material for amplifying TCR beta CDR3 regions consisted of RNA transcripts. Researchers ran a first-round RT-PCR on the TCR CDR3 using the HTBI primer set. TCRdb independently ran MiXCR on the multiplex PCR reads; one entry per CDR3 protein. The sample holds more than 500,000 distinct CDR3 sequences, 35% to 55% seen once. Investigators excluded patients with uncontrolled infection, other autoimmune disease, pregnancy or lactation. Orbital computed tomography and thyroid ultrasound, together with serum TRAb and thyroxine and clinical symptoms, were used for diagnoses. Trimming took 4 bases from V and 11 from J, leaving 14 bases between them. The CDR3 length is 12 residues. Per the germline V gene, CDR1 is SNHLY and CDR2 is FYNNEI.

The chain couples TRBV2 to TRBJ1-1; D might be TRBD1 (5 bases). The sequencing sample was made of peripheral blood or thyroid tissue (not recorded which). The clonotype comes from an adult woman with Graves' disease, either hyperthyroidism or ophthalmopathy (not recorded which). CDR3 sequence: CASSGDKAGAFF. DNA of the CDR3: TGTGCCAGCAGTGGGGATAAGGCAGGGGCTTTCTTT.